One sample yielded the 9 T cell receptor beta chains listed below, sequenced in a study of T cells in Graves' hyperthyroidism and ophthalmopathy (dated by TCRdb to 2018 to 2020). Library generation was performed with multiplex PCR. The data were produced on an Illumina HiSeq 2000. The TCR beta CDR3 regions were amplified from the RNA transcripts. The TCR CDR3 was subjected to a first round of RT-PCR using the HTBI primer set and the Qiagen OneStep RT-PCR kit. The public reads were reprocessed in TCRdb via fastp at Q25 and MiXCR, keeping in-frame beta chains. Every CDR3 protein is listed once, alongside the most common genes and DNA of its rows. This sample holds hundreds of thousands of distinct CDR3 sequences; approximately 16% were observed only once. The ten top clones hold roughly 3.3% of the sample. The sample comprised blood. These receptors were taken from a middle-aged woman with Graves' ophthalmopathy.

There are many counts of this clonotype. One end of the junction is discordant with germline, which a read error may explain. This chain links TRBV7-2 with TRBJ2-3; 11 bases match TRBD2. The germline CDR1 and CDR2 sequences are SGHTA and FQGNSA. This CDR3 spans 16 amino acids. Here the CDR3 reads CASSRIAGGGTNTQYF. The DNA of the CDR3 is TGTGCCAGCAGCCGGATAGCGGGGGGGGGCACAAATACGCAGTATTTT.

There are a few counts of this clonotype. The chain is built from TRBV6-2 or TRBV6-3 and TRBJ2-4, with D unclear. Trimming pared 1 base from V and 5 bases from J, leaving 12 bases between. Germline CDR1 reads MNHEY; CDR2 reads SVGEGT. The CDR3 sequence is 15 residues long. CDR3 sequence: CASSYYSLVENIQYF. CDR3 nucleotide sequence: TGTGCCAGCAGTTACTACTCTCTGGTCGAAAACATTCAGTACTTC.

In its sample, this clonotype was seen a few times. V usage is TRBV20-1 and J usage is TRBJ2-7; TRBD1 is a possible D gene (5 bases). This CDR3 is 14 amino acids long. The germline V and J ends were trimmed by 2 bases and 2 bases, with 13 bases remaining between them. Germline loops: CDR1 DFQATT, CDR2 SNEGSKA (reference sequence). This chain's CDR3 is CSARKSGHTYEQYF. The DNA of the CDR3 is TGCAGTGCTAGAAAGTCTGGACACACCTACGAGCAGTACTTC.

The V call is TRBV15, the J call TRBJ2-1; TRBD2 aligns across 10 bases. The trim removed 4 bases at V and 4 bases at J, leaving 10 bases unmatched. Per germline, CDR1 LNHNV and CDR2 YYDKDF (reference sequence). The CDR3 runs to 17 residues. CDR3 in amino acids: CATSIPPGLADYNEQFF. CDR3 bases: TGTGCCACCAGCATCCCCCCTGGACTAGCGGATTACAATGAGCAGTTCTTC.

The genes are TRBV15 and TRBJ2-3, with TRBD2 identical over 7 bases. V trimming: 3 bases; J trimming: 1 base; junction bases outside the gene matches: 10. The CDR3 totals 17 residues. Germline V lookup: CDR1 LNHNV, CDR2 YYDKDF (reference sequence). The CDR3 is CATSRSRWGGGTDTQYF. The CDR3 DNA reads TGTGCCACCAGCAGGTCCAGATGGGGGGGAGGCACAGATACGCAGTATTTT.

A word on this clonotype: A read error may be the cause here, since a much bigger clone is one base away. The J gene is TRBJ2-2, the V gene TRBV28; 9 positions agree with TRBD2. The V gene's germline CDR1 is MDHEN and CDR2 SYDVKM. This CDR3 spans 16 amino acids. Written as DNA, the CDR3 is TGTGCCAGCGGTTTGGCTCTAGCGGGAAAGACCGGGGAGCTGTTTTTT. This translates into CASGLALAGKTGELFF.

This clonotype was seen more than once but under ten times. V is TRBV25-1 and J is TRBJ2-3; D perhaps matches TRBD1 (6 bases). Germline CDR1 MGHDK, CDR2 SYGVNS. The CDR3 has 18 residues. V lost 5 bases and J lost 0, with 21 bases in between. CDR3 in amino acids: CASSSGVPGSFSTDTQYF. The CDR3 DNA reads TGTGCCAGCAGTTCAGGGGTCCCGGGAAGTTTTAGCACAGATACGCAGTATTTT.

The rearrangement links TRBV4-1 to TRBJ1-2; D remains ambiguous. V shed 1 base and J shed 2 bases, with 8 bases lying between them. Germline assignment: CDR1 MGHRA and CDR2 YSYEKL. This CDR3 region has 14 residues. CDR3 sequence: CASSQGGGNYGYTF. CDR3 coding DNA: TGCGCCAGCAGCCAAGGGGGAGGAAACTATGGCTACACCTTC.

This clonotype was picked up a small number of times. Germline is not matched at one junction end, which may reflect a read error. The chain employs TRBV20-1 and TRBJ1-1; D call uncertain. The CDR3 is made up of 13 amino acids. CDR1 and CDR2 (germline): DFQATT, SNEGSKA (reference sequence). In DNA, the CDR3 is TGCAGTGCTAGAGAGGTTATGAACATTGAAGCTTTCTTT. Protein product: CSAREVMNIEAFF.